The 5 T cell receptor beta chains below all came from one sample that was sequenced in a study of control samples from healthy donors and cancer patients. Assay used: immunoSEQ multiplex PCR; TCRdb lists only in-frame clones, some missing. This table holds about 120,000 clones, more than 80% found once. Sequenced: blood. These receptors originate from a man between 35 and 55 years old in good health.

V usage is TRBV9 and J usage is TRBJ2-1; D unresolved. The V gene lost 0 bases and the J gene lost 2 bases, with 12 bases spanning the gap. Germline CDR1 SGDLS, CDR2 YYNGEE. The CDR3 runs to 16 residues. The CDR3 DNA reads as TGTGCCAGCAGCGTAGGGCTAGTCTTCCCCTACAATGAGCAGTTCTTC. It translates to CASSVGLVFPYNEQFF.

V usage is TRBV3-1 (or the pseudogene TRBV3-2) and J usage is TRBJ1-6; 7 bases agree with TRBD1. Germline CDR1 reads LGHDT; CDR2 reads YNNKEL (reference sequence). V was pared by 5 bases and J by 7 bases, with 5 bases of the junction left unmatched. CDR3 length: 14 residues. CDR3 protein: CASSSGTVNSPLHF. CDR3 coding DNA: TGTGCCAGCAGCTCCGGGACAGTCAATTCACCCCTCCACTTT.

J is TRBJ2-2 and V is TRBV2; D possibly matches TRBD1 or TRBD2 (7 bases each). The germline CDR1 and CDR2 sequences are SNHLY and FYNNEI. The germline V and J ends were trimmed by 3 bases and 3 bases, with 14 bases remaining between them. This CDR3 region has 16 residues. The CDR3 bases are TGTGCCAGCAGTGACCTGACAGGGAGGGACACCGGGGAGCTGTTTTTT. It yields the protein CASSDLTGRDTGELFF.

This clone was counted between two and nine times. The V call is TRBV10-2, the J call TRBJ2-5; TRBD2 agrees at 12 bases. The germline CDR1 and CDR2 sequences are WSHSY and SAAADI. The CDR3 length is 14 residues. Germline trimming cut 7 bases from V and 6 bases from J; bases unmatched to any gene: 6. CDR3 sequence: CASKGGTSGQTQYF. The CDR3 DNA reads TGCGCCAGCAAGGGGGGGACTAGCGGGCAGACCCAGTACTTC.

The chain uses TRBV7-9 and TRBJ1-2; 8 positions match TRBD1. The germline CDR1 and CDR2 sequences are SEHNR and FQNEAQ (reference sequence). V dropped 6 bases and J dropped 1; count of bases not matched to a gene: 10. This CDR3 spans 16 amino acids. Here the CDR3 DNA reads TGTGCCAGCAGGACAACACCGGGACAGGATAACTATGGCTACACCTTC. This gives the protein CASRTTPGQDNYGYTF.